This T cell receptor beta chain was captured in a study of early T cells in non-severe SARS-CoV-2 infection. Study summary: Chains were unpaired, as sequencing was done on bulk RNA from unsorted whole blood. Study results and limitations: Database matching using VDJdb favored anti-spike CD8 responses, with private and CD4 specificities left missing.

cDNA molecules, individually, were tagged with unique molecular identifiers. MiXCR, run by TCRdb on the 5' RACE reads, gives a single entry per CDR3 protein. The profile shows tens of thousands of distinct CDR3 sequences, 7% to 10% of them singletons. This clonotype has more than one count but fewer than ten. Its specificity is unknown. Sequenced sample: whole blood. The sequence was collected from an adult who was a healthcare worker with PCR-confirmed SARS-CoV-2 infection or an uninfected control (not recorded which).

As DNA, the CDR3 is TGTGCCAGCAGCTTTGGAGTGGGGCAGGGCACAGATACGCAGTATTTT. It translates to CASSFGVGQGTDTQYF. The gene calls are TRBV11-1 and TRBJ2-3, with a possible D match to TRBD1 (5 bases). The V and J ends lost 3 bases and 1 base respectively, with 14 bases between them. The germline V gene has CDR1 SGHAT and CDR2 FQDESV (reference sequence). CDR3 length: 16 residues.